This TCR beta chain was recovered during a study of graft-versus-host responses after intestinal transplantation. Turning to the study itself: The transplants performed in recipients were multivisceral, liver-intestinal, or isolated intestinal.

The CDR3 is 13 residues long. The J segment lost 5 bases and the V segment lost 0 bases, leaving 0 bases of the junction unmatched. CDR1 MGHRA and CDR2 YSYEKL come from the germline V gene. Using immunoSEQ multiplex PCR, the repertoire was profiled, and TCRdb retains in-frame clones only, with some absent. Among about 100,000 clones listed, about nine tenths were seen once. Study-level results: Early after transplant, HvG declines were associated with peak levels of circulating GvH clones.

With respect to this clone: Its antigen remains unidentified.

The sample was unstimulated CD4+ T cells sorted from spleen or lymph node cells, taken before transplant. The chain employs TRBV4-1 and TRBJ1-1; 7 bases are a match to TRBD1. This clonotype was sampled from a human donor who was the organ donor for an intestinal transplant. The DNA of the CDR3 is TGCGCCAGCAGCCAAGAACAGGGGACTGAAGCTTTCTTT. This codes for CASSQEQGTEAFF.